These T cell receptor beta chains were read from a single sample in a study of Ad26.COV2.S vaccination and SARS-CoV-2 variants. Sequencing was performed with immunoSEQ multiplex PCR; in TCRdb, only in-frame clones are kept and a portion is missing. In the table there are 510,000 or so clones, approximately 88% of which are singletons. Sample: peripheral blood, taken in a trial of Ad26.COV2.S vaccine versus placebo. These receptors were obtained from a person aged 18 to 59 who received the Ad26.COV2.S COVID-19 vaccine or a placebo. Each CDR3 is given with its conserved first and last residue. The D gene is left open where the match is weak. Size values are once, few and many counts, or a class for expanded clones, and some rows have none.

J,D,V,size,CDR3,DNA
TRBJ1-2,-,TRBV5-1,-,CASSAGARGYTF,TGCGCCAGCAGCGCGGGGGCCCGGGGCTACACCTTC
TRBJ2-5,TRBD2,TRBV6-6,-,CASTRTSGGGETQYF,TGTGCCAGCACCAGGACTAGCGGAGGGGGGGAGACCCAGTACTTC
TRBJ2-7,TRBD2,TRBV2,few,CASRQAGGNEQYF,TGTGCCAGCAGGCAAGCGGGAGGGAACGAGCAGTACTTC
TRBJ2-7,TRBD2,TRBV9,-,CASSASLAGFYEQYF,TGTGCCAGCAGCGCATCACTAGCGGGATTCTACGAGCAGTACTTC
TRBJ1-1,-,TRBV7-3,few,CASSLTGGNTEAFF,TGTGCCAGCAGCTTAACAGGGGGGAACACTGAAGCTTTCTTT
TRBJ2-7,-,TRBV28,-,CASSLQTLSYEQYF,TGTGCCAGCAGTTTACAGACCCTCTCCTACGAGCAGTACTTC
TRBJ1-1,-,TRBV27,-,CASSYWENTEAFF,TGTGCCAGCAGTTATTGGGAGAACACTGAAGCTTTCTTT
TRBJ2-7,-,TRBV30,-,CAWQQTSEQYF,TGTGCCTGGCAACAGACGAGTGAGCAGTACTTC
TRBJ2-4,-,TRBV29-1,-,CSVIGEGFGNIQYF,TGCAGCGTTATCGGAGAGGGGTTCGGAAACATTCAGTACTTC
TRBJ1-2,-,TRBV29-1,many,CSSSAGDYGYTF,TGCAGCAGCTCAGCAGGGGACTATGGCTACACCTTC
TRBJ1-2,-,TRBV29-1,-,CSVAPRTHSNYGYTF,TGCAGCGTTGCTCCCAGGACGCATTCTAACTATGGCTACACCTTC
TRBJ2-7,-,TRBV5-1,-,CASSLLQGRDREQYF,TGCGCCAGCAGCTTGTTACAGGGGAGGGACCGGGAGCAGTACTTC
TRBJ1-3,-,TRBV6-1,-,CASSEGRADSRASGNTIYF,TGTGCCAGCAGTGAAGGCCGGGCCGATTCACGGGCCTCTGGAAACACCATATATTTT
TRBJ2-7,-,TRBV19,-,CASSIVAGAYEQYF,TGTGCCAGTAGTATAGTGGCAGGGGCCTACGAGCAGTACTTC
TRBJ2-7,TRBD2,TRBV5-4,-,CASSRAGSVGYEQYF,TGTGCCAGCAGCCGAGCGGGGTCAGTGGGCTACGAGCAGTACTTC
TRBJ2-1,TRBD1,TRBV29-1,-,CSTNRDRPYNEQFF,TGCAGCACCAACCGGGACAGGCCCTACAATGAGCAGTTCTTC
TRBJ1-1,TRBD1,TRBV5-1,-,CASSLAGTANTEAFF,TGCGCCAGCAGCCTGGCCGGGACAGCGAACACTGAAGCTTTCTTT
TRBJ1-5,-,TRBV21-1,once,CAPSPPDRETYQPQHF,TGTGCCCCCAGCCCCCCGGACAGGGAGACGTATCAGCCCCAGCATTTT
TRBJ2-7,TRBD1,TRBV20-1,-,CSAQEQGRGYF,TGCAGTGCTCAGGAACAGGGGAGAGGATACTTC
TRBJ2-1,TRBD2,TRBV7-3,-,CASSLGNGGRSYNEQFF,TGTGCCAGCAGCTTGGGGAATGGCGGGAGGTCTTACAATGAGCAGTTCTTC